The next 14 T cell receptor beta chains were all read from a single sample in a study of T cell changes during pregnancy in multiple sclerosis. Method: immunoSEQ multiplex PCR; TCRdb's copy keeps in-frame clones and lacks some. The table lists about 48,000 clones, about nine tenths of them singletons. This sample comprised CD4+ T cells from peripheral blood mononuclear cells, obtained in the third trimester of pregnancy. Source of these receptors: a female donor with multiple sclerosis, enrolled in a pregnancy study.

The chain uses TRBV29-1 and TRBJ2-2, with 7 bases fitting TRBD1. Trimming took 7 bases from V and 0 from J; bases not matched to a gene: 5. CDR3 length equals 14 residues. Germline CDR1 SQVTM, CDR2 ANQGSEA. The CDR3 here is CSAGQATNTGELFF. CDR3 nucleotide sequence: TGCAGCGCTGGACAGGCAACGAACACCGGGGAGCTGTTTTTT.

This CDR3 is CASSQGQRDNSPLHF. CDR3 sequence (DNA): TGTGCCAGCAGCCAGGGACAGCGAGATAATTCACCCCTCCACTTT. The chain employs TRBV9 and TRBJ1-6, with TRBD1 identical over 7 bases. Germline V gene lookup returns CDR1 SGDLS and CDR2 YYNGEE. CDR3 size: 15 residues. With V trimmed by 4 bases and J by 5 bases, 6 bases remained unmatched.

The chain links TRBV5-6 to TRBJ2-7; TRBD1 matches at 9 bases. The CDR3 is 15 amino acids. The junction had 7 bases not matched to a gene; V was cut back by 1 base and J by 5 bases. The germline V gene has CDR1 SGHDT and CDR2 YYEEEE. CDR3 residues: CASSLRDRVINEQYF. CDR3 nucleotide sequence: TGTGCCAGCAGCTTGAGGGACAGGGTAATTAACGAGCAGTACTTC.

This clone was seen once. CDR3 sequence: CASSDGQGSSGANVLTF. Written as DNA, the CDR3 is TGTGCCAGCAGTGATGGACAGGGGAGCTCTGGGGCCAACGTCCTGACTTTC. The chain has TRBV6-1 and TRBJ2-6, with 9 bases lining up with TRBD1. The CDR3 is made up of 17 amino acids. J gave up 0 bases and V 3 bases, and 3 bases lay outside the gene matches. Germline V lookup: CDR1 MNHNS, CDR2 SASEGT.

The chain uses TRBV7-9 and TRBJ1-1, with D possibly being TRBD1 (6 bases). The CDR3 sequence is 13 residues long. V dropped 7 bases and J dropped 7 bases, with 16 bases sitting between them. From germline, CDR1 is SEHNR and CDR2 FQNEAQ (reference sequence). The CDR3 spells CASNSRDNLEAFF. Written as DNA, the CDR3 is TGTGCCAGCAACTCCCGGGACAACCTTGAAGCTTTCTTT.

The genes are TRBV9 and TRBJ1-2; 10 bases map to TRBD1. Losses at the gene ends were 3 bases for V and 4 bases for J; bases not matched to a gene: 9. This CDR3 is 16 amino acids long. Per germline, CDR1 SGDLS and CDR2 YYNGEE. The CDR3 reads CASSADPGTGAYGYTF. CDR3 DNA: TGTGCCAGCAGCGCGGATCCCGGGACAGGGGCCTATGGCTACACCTTC.

This clone has only a few counts. This chain connects TRBV28 to TRBJ1-1; D is unclear. Germline CDR1 and CDR2: MDHEN and SYDVKM. The CDR3 runs 14 residues. The germline V and J ends were trimmed by 2 bases and 0 bases, with 7 bases remaining between them. CDR3 in DNA: TGTGCCAGCAGTTTACCCCAATTGAACACTGAAGCTTTCTTT. Amino acid sequence: CASSLPQLNTEAFF. The variable domain in full, completed from reference TRBV28 and TRBJ1-1, reads DVKVTQSSRYLVKRTGEKVFLECVQDMDHENMFWYRQDPGLGLRLIYFSYDVKMKEKGDIPEGYSVSREKKERFSLILESASTNQTSMYLCASSLPQLNTEAFFGQGTRLTVV.

The chain links TRBV2 to TRBJ2-3, with TRBD2 identical over 11 bases. The CDR3 is made up of 16 amino acids. CDR1 is SNHLY and CDR2 is FYNNEI in the germline V gene. V dropped 4 bases and J dropped 7; count of bases not matched to a gene: 10. The CDR3 loop reads CASSGFLAGGRYTQYF. The CDR3 region has the DNA TGTGCCAGCAGTGGATTTTTAGCGGGGGGGCGTTATACGCAGTATTTT. The variable domain in full, completed from reference TRBV2 and TRBJ2-3, reads EPEVTQTPSHQVTQMGQEVILRCVPISNHLYFYWYRQILGQKVEFLVSFYNNEISEKSEIFDDQFSVERPDGSNFTLKIRSTKLEDSAMYFCASSGFLAGGRYTQYFGPGTRLTVL.

CDR3 in amino acids: CASSYGGQQFF. CDR3 coding DNA: TGTGCCAGCAGTTACGGAGGACAGCAGTTCTTC. The rearrangement links TRBV6-6 to TRBJ2-1; D is possibly TRBD2 (5 bases). The germline V gene encodes CDR1 MNHNY and CDR2 SVGAGI (reference sequence). V lost 2 bases and J lost 11, with 7 bases in between. CDR3 length equals 11 residues.

The chain combines TRBV6-5 with TRBJ1-5, with D perhaps TRBD1 (6 bases). The CDR3 totals 13 residues. Germline lookup yields CDR1 MNHEY and CDR2 SVGAGI. Trimming took 0 bases from V and 11 from J, leaving 11 bases between them. The CDR3 nucleotides are TGTGCCAGCAGTTACTCGAACAGGGCTGCCCAGCATTTT. Its protein is CASSYSNRAAQHF.

The chain is built from TRBV18 and TRBJ1-5, with 9 positions matching TRBD1. V shed 4 bases and J 0 bases; nucleotides not matched to a gene: 4. CDR3 length equals 16 residues. Germline V gene lookup returns CDR1 KGHSH and CDR2 LQKENI. The CDR3 sequence is CASSRETGGSNQPQHF. For the CDR3, the DNA is TGTGCCAGCTCACGAGAGACAGGGGGTAGCAATCAGCCCCAGCATTTT.

This clone was counted only a few times. This chain uses TRBV2 with TRBJ2-5, with 7 bases aligning to TRBD1. The CDR3 covers 14 residues. CDR1 and CDR2 (germline): SNHLY, FYNNEI. The V gene end was trimmed by 5 bases and the J gene end by 5 bases; junction bases not matched to a gene: 8. The CDR3 protein is CASSSGTVSETQYF. Written as DNA, the CDR3 is TGTGCCAGCAGTTCGGGGACAGTATCGGAGACCCAGTACTTC. The full variable domain, its missing parts supplied by reference TRBV2 and TRBJ2-5, is EPEVTQTPSHQVTQMGQEVILRCVPISNHLYFYWYRQILGQKVEFLVSFYNNEISEKSEIFDDQFSVERPDGSNFTLKIRSTKLEDSAMYFCASSSGTVSETQYFGPGTRLLVL.

V is TRBV4-1 and J is TRBJ1-4; D is unclear. The V gene lost 0 bases and the J gene lost 6 bases, with 14 bases spanning the gap. CDR3 length equals 16 residues. The germline CDR1 and CDR2 sequences are MGHRA and YSYEKL. CDR3: CASSQDRGIIDEKLFF. The DNA of the CDR3 is TGCGCCAGCAGCCAAGATCGGGGTATCATCGATGAAAAACTGTTTTTT.

The V and J genes are TRBV5-4 and TRBJ1-2, with TRBD1 matching over 9 bases. The V segment lost 0 bases and the J segment 7 bases; nucleotides outside the gene matches: 4. The CDR3 consists of 14 residues. Germline-derived CDR1 and CDR2 are SGHNT and YYREEE (reference sequence). The CDR3 is CASSLVQGALGYTF. In DNA form, the CDR3 reads TGTGCCAGCAGCTTGGTACAGGGGGCGCTTGGCTACACCTTC.